A single sample is the source of the 15 T cell receptor beta chains below, sequenced in a study of T cells in Graves' hyperthyroidism and ophthalmopathy. Amplified regions were TCR beta CDR3 sequences from RNA transcripts. First-round RT-PCR of the TCR CDR3 relied on the HTBI primer set. MiXCR was run by TCRdb on the multiplex PCR reads, yielding one entry per CDR3 protein. The sample carries 350,000 or so distinct CDR3 sequences, 21% recorded once. The sample taken for sequencing was blood. Receptor source: a woman between 50 and 59 years old with Graves' hyperthyroidism.

This clonotype came up many times. The CDR3 loop reads CASSSGDRSNSPLHF. CDR3 sequence (DNA): TGTGCCAGCAGCAGTGGGGACAGGTCTAATTCACCCCTCCACTTT. V and J are TRBV9 and TRBJ1-6; 8 nucleotides match TRBD1. The CDR3 consists of 15 residues. With V trimmed by 4 bases and J by 6 bases, 6 bases remained unmatched. The germline V gene encodes CDR1 SGDLS and CDR2 YYNGEE.

The table lists this clonotype with many counts. The chain employs TRBV18 and TRBJ2-2, with 7 bases lining up with TRBD2. The CDR3 totals 16 residues. V shed 0 bases and J 6 bases; nucleotides not matched to a gene: 7. The germline gives CDR1 KGHSH, CDR2 LQKENI. CDR3 sequence: CASSPPSGKAAGELFF. CDR3 coding DNA: TGTGCCAGCTCACCACCGAGCGGGAAGGCAGCCGGGGAGCTGTTTTTT.

This clonotype was recorded a few times. The chain joins TRBV19 to TRBJ2-2; possible D gene TRBD2, 6 bases. The CDR3 totals 14 residues. V lost 1 base to trimming and J lost 7 bases, with 10 bases between them. In germline, CDR1 is LNHDA, CDR2 SQIVND (reference sequence). In DNA, the CDR3 is TGTGCCAGTAGTATAGGGCTAGCGCACGGGGAGCTGTTTTTT. Protein: CASSIGLAHGELFF.

This chain connects TRBV29-1 to TRBJ1-1, with a possible D match to TRBD1 (5 bases). Germline values: CDR1 SQVTM, CDR2 ANQGSEA. V lost 6 bases to trimming and J lost 1 base, with 15 bases between them. The CDR3 totals 14 residues. The CDR3 sequence: CSVQPGGGNTEAFF. The CDR3 nucleotides are TGCAGCGTGCAACCCGGGGGGGGGAACACTGAAGCTTTCTTT.

Ten or more counts support this clonotype. The chain couples TRBV20-1 to TRBJ1-5, with D tentatively TRBD1 (5 bases). The CDR3 contains 13 residues. The V end lost 7 bases, the J end lost 3 bases, and 13 bases lay between the germline ends. The germline gives CDR1 DFQATT, CDR2 SNEGSKA (reference sequence). The DNA for the CDR3 is TGCAGTGTTCAGAGCAGGGCCAATCAGCCCCAGCATTTT. Translating gives CSVQSRANQPQHF.

This chain connects TRBV5-1 to TRBJ2-5; D is undetermined. V lost 0 bases to trimming and J lost 5 bases, with 11 bases between them. Per germline, CDR1 SGHRS and CDR2 YFSETQ. This CDR3 has 14 amino acids. The CDR3 here is CASSLGGSIETQYF. CDR3 DNA: TGCGCCAGCAGCTTGGGTGGGTCCATCGAGACCCAGTACTTC.

The chain combines TRBV11-2 with TRBJ1-5; 9 nucleotides agree with TRBD1. The V and J ends lost 4 bases and 7 bases, in that order; junction bases with no gene match: 8. The CDR3 sequence is 15 residues long. Germline CDR1 and CDR2: SGHAT and FQNNGV. In DNA, the CDR3 is TGTGCCAGCAGCTCGGGACAGGGCCCCGGGCAGCCCCAGCATTTT. It translates to CASSSGQGPGQPQHF. Using reference TRBV11-2 and TRBJ1-5 for the parts outside the CDR3, the full variable domain is EAGVAQSPRYKIIEKRQSVAFWCNPISGHATLYWYQQILGQGPKLLIQFQNNGVVDDSQLPKDRFSAERLKGVDSTLKIQPAKLEDSAVYLCASSSGQGPGQPQHFGDGTRLSIL.

As for this clonotype: A much larger clone differs from this one at a single base, so this may be a read error. This chain connects TRBV6-5 to TRBJ1-1, with 7 bases aligning to TRBD1. V shed 2 bases and J 4 bases; nucleotides not matched to a gene: 4. CDR1 and CDR2 from the germline V gene are MNHEY and SVGAGI. This CDR3 is built from 14 residues. CDR3 protein: CASSYDRVGTEAFF. CDR3 bases: TGTGCCAGCAGTTACGACAGGGTGGGCACTGAAGCTTTCTTT.

The table lists this clonotype with a few counts. The rearrangement joins TRBV15 to TRBJ2-7; weak D call: TRBD2 (5 bases). The CDR3 consists of 15 residues. With 4 bases removed from V and 4 bases from J, the gap between germline ends came to 17 bases. Per the germline V gene, CDR1 is LNHNV and CDR2 is YYDKDF (reference sequence). CDR3 coding DNA: TGTGCCACCAGCATAACGGGAACGGGGATATACGAGCAGTACTTC. This translates into CATSITGTGIYEQYF. Full variable domain (remainder filled in from reference TRBV15 and TRBJ2-7): DAMVIQNPRYQVTQFGKPVTLSCSQTLNHNVMYWYQQKSSQAPKLLFHYYDKDFNNEADTPDNFQSRRPNTSFCFLDIRSPGLGDTAMYLCATSITGTGIYEQYFGPGTRLTVT.

This clonotype was detected ten times or more. The chain links TRBV20-1 to TRBJ2-7; 13 nucleotides match TRBD2. The trim removed 4 bases at V and 0 bases at J, leaving 6 bases unmatched. The CDR3 has 16 residues. The V gene's germline CDR1 is DFQATT and CDR2 SNEGSKA (reference sequence). DNA for the CDR3: TGCAGTGCTACCGGGACTAGCGGGATACCCTCCTACGAGCAGTACTTC. Translated, it gives CSATGTSGIPSYEQYF.

As to this clonotype: At one of its ends the junction is not consistent with the germline gene, which may arise from a read error. The V call is TRBV7-6, the J call TRBJ1-5; 8 bases are shared with TRBD1. Germline V gene data show CDR1 as SGHVS and CDR2 as FNYEAQ. The CDR3 has 17 amino acids. DNA for the CDR3: TGTGCCAGCAGCTTAGCGAATTCGGCAGGGGGCAACCAGCCCCAGCATTTT. It specifies CASSLANSAGGNQPQHF.

This clonotype was picked up many times. The chain is built from TRBV19 and TRBJ2-7, with 12 positions matching TRBD2. The V gene end was trimmed by 5 bases and the J gene end by 1 base; junction bases not matched to a gene: 6. Germline V gives CDR1 LNHDA, CDR2 SQIVND (reference sequence). This CDR3 is 16 amino acids long. CDR3 residues: CASSRGLAGLSYEQYF. The CDR3 coding sequence is TGTGCCAGTAGTCGAGGACTAGCGGGACTTTCCTACGAGCAGTACTTC.

The chain couples TRBV20-1 to TRBJ2-1; weak D call: TRBD2 (5 bases). The germline V gene has CDR1 DFQATT and CDR2 SNEGSKA (reference sequence). Trimming removed 0 bases at V and 3 bases at J, with 12 bases between. This CDR3 is built from 15 residues. CDR3 amino acids: CSARDRWESYNEQFF. The CDR3 DNA follows: TGCAGTGCTAGAGATCGGTGGGAGAGCTACAATGAGCAGTTCTTC.

As concerns this clonotype: Here the CDR3 omits its conserved ending phenylalanine or tryptophan, so a read error is the likely source. The chain employs TRBV18 and TRBJ1-3; no definite D call. The CDR3 is 16 amino acids. Trimming stripped 0 bases from V and 0 bases from J, with 9 bases between. Per germline, CDR1 KGHSH and CDR2 LQKENI. CDR3 sequence reads: CASSPPLRNSGNTIYL. As DNA, the CDR3 is TGTGCCAGCTCACCACCCTTAAGGAACTCTGGAAACACCATATATCTT.

This clonotype was seen repeatedly, ten times or more. The chain is built from TRBV20-1 and TRBJ2-7; perhaps TRBD2 as D (6 bases). With 0 bases removed from V and 3 bases from J, the gap between germline ends came to 15 bases. The germline V gene has CDR1 DFQATT and CDR2 SNEGSKA (reference sequence). The length of the CDR3 is 15 residues. Here the CDR3 DNA reads TGCAGTGCTAGAGATAGTACTAGCCAGCACTACGAGCAGTACTTC. It encodes CSARDSTSQHYEQYF.